This T cell receptor beta chain was obtained from a study of shared clonotypes between healthy human individuals. Germline CDR1 is MNHNS and CDR2 is SASEGT. The CDR3 extends over 13 amino acids. V was shortened by 4 bases and J by 7 bases, with 14 bases between the two germline ends. Splitting the CD4+ cells yielded a CD45RA+ naive subset and a CD45RA-negative memory subset. The authors distributed each subset's genomic DNA evenly over several immunoSEQ plates. This table comes from immunoSEQ multiplex PCR, and its TCRdb copy is limited to in-frame clones, with some not included. The top ten clones hold 0.55% to 0.7% of a sample with over a million clones, roughly 74% of them seen once.

Sequenced sample: memory CD4+ T cells from PBMCs. Subset indicated: CD45RA-negative fraction. This receptor was taken from a man aged 18 to 29 in good health. Some clones in this sample may be carry-over from other donors' samples. The chain uses TRBV6-1 and TRBJ2-7, with a tentative D call TRBD2 (6 bases). Written as DNA, the CDR3 is TGTGCCAGCAGTGTCTCATTGGGAGGTGAGCAGTACTTC. It is translated as CASSVSLGGEQYF.